The sequence of this T cell receptor beta chain was determined in a study of control samples from healthy donors and cancer patients. Only a few counts were recorded for this clone. Sequencing was performed with immunoSEQ multiplex PCR; in TCRdb, only in-frame clones are kept and a portion is missing. This table holds fewer than 150,000 clones, 90% found once. The CDR3 spans 14 residues. The V end lost 7 bases, the J end lost 10 bases, and 17 bases lay between the germline ends. CDR1 and CDR2 (germline): SNHLY, FYNNEI. This sequence was found in a man between 18 and 29 years old in good health. The V call is TRBV2, the J call TRBJ1-6, with a weak D call TRBD1 (5 bases). Sequenced sample: blood. In nucleotides, the CDR3 is TGTGCCAGCACTAGGGGAAAGGACGCCTCACCCCTCCACTTT. As protein: CASTRGKDASPLHF.